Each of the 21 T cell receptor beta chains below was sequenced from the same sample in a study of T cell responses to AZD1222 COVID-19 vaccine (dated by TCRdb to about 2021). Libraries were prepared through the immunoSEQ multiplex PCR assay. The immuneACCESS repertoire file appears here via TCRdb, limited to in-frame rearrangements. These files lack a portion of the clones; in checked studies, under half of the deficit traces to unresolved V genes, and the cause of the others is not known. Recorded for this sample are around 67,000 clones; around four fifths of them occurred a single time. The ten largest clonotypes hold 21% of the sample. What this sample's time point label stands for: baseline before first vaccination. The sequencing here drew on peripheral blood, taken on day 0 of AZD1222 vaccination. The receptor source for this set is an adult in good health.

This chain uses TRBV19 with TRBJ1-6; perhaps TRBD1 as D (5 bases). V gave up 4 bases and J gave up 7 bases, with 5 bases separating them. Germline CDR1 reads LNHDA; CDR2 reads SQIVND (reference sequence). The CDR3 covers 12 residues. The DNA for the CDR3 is TGTGCCAGTAGTACAGGGAATTCACCCCTCCACTTT. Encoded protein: CASSTGNSPLHF.

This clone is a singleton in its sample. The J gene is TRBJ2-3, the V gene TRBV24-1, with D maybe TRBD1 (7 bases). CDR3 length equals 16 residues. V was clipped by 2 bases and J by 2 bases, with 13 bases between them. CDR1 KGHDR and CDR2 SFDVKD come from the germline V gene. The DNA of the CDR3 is TGTGCCACCAGTGATTATCAGGGGGGCTACACAGATACGCAGTATTTT. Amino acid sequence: CATSDYQGGYTDTQYF.

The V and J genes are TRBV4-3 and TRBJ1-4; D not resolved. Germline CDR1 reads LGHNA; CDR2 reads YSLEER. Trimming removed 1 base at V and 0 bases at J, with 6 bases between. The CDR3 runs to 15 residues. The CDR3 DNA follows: TGCGCCAGCAGCCAAGGGCAGGCAACTAATGAAAAACTGTTTTTT. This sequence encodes CASSQGQATNEKLFF.

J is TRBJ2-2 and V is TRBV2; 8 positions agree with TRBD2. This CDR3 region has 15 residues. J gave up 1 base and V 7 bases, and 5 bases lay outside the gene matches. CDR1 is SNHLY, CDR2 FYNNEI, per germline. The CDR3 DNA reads TGTGCCAGCAACCTAGCGGGTGAGAACACCGGGGAGCTGTTTTTT. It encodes CASNLAGENTGELFF.

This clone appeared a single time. The CDR3 region is CASSSRQEASYEQYF. The CDR3, as DNA: TGTGCCAGCAGTTCACGACAGGAGGCTTCCTACGAGCAGTACTTC. The rearrangement links TRBV7-9 to TRBJ2-7, with D tentatively TRBD1 (6 bases). This CDR3 has 15 residues. Deletions cut 6 bases from V and 1 base from J, with 16 bases between. Germline CDR1 SEHNR, CDR2 FQNEAQ (reference sequence).

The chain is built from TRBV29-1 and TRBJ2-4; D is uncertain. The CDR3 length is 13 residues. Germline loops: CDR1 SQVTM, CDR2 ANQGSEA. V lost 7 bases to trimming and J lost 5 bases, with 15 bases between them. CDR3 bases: TGCAGCGGTCGCCAGTTTGGGCAAAACATTCAGTACTTC. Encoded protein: CSGRQFGQNIQYF.

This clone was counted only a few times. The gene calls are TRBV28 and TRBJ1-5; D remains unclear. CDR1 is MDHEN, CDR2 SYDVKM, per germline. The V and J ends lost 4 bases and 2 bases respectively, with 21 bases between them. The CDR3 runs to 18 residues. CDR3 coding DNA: TGTGCCAGCAGTTCAGATTGGGCAGATTACCTCGGCAATCAGCCCCAGCATTTT. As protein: CASSSDWADYLGNQPQHF. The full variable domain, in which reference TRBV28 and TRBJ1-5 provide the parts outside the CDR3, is DVKVTQSSRYLVKRTGEKVFLECVQDMDHENMFWYRQDPGLGLRLIYFSYDVKMKEKGDIPEGYSVSREKKERFSLILESASTNQTSMYLCASSSDWADYLGNQPQHFGDGTRLSIL.

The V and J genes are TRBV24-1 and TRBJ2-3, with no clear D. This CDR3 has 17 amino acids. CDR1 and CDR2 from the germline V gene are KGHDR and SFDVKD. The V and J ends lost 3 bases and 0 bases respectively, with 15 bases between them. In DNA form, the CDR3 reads TGTGCCACCAGTGATGCCGCTAGGCCGGCGAGCACAGATACGCAGTATTTT. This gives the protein CATSDAARPASTDTQYF.

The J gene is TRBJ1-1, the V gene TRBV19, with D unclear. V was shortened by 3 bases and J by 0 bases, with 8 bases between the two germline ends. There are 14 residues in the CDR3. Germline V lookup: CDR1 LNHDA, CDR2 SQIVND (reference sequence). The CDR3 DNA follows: TGTGCCAGTAGTATCTCCCAGATGAACACTGAAGCTTTCTTT. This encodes CASSISQMNTEAFF.

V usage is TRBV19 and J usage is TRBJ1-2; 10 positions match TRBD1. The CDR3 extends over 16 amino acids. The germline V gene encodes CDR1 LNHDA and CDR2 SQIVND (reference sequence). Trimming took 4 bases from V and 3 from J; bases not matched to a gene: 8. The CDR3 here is CASSTPRQGADYGYTF. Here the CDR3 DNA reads TGTGCCAGTAGTACCCCTCGACAGGGGGCGGACTATGGCTACACCTTC.

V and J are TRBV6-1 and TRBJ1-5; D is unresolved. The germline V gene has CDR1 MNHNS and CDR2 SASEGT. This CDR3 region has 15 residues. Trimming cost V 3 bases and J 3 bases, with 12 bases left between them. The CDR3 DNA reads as TGTGCCAGCAGTGACCCGTCTTCCATCAATCAGCCCCAGCATTTT. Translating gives CASSDPSSINQPQHF.

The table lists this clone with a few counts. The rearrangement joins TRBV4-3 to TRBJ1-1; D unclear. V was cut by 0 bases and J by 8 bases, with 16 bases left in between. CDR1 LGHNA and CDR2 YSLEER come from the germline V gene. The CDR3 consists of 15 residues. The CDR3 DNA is TGCGCCAGCAGCCAAGAATCCTCCAGTGACTTCGAAGCTTTCTTT. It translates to CASSQESSSDFEAFF.

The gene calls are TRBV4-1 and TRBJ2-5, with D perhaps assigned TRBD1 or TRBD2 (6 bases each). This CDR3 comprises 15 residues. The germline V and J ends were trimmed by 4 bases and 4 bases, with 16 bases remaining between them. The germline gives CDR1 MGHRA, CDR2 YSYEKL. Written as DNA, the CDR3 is TGCGCCAGCAGCCTGGAGGGCGGCAGGGGAGAGACCCAGTACTTC. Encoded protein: CASSLEGGRGETQYF.

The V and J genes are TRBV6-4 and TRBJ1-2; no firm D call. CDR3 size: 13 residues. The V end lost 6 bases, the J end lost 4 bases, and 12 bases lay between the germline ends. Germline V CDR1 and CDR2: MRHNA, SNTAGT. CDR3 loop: CASRAGGSYGYTF. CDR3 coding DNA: TGTGCCAGCAGGGCAGGCGGGTCCTATGGCTACACCTTC.

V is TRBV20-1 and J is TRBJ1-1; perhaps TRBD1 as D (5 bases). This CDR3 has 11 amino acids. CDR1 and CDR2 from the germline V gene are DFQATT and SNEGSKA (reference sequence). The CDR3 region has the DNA TGCAGGACAGTGTTGAACACTGAAGCTTTCTTT. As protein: CRTVLNTEAFF.

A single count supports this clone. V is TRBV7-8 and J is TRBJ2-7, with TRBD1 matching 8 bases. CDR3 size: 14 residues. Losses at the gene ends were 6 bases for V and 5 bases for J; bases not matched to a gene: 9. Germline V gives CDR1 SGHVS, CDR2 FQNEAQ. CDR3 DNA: TGTGCCAGCAGACCCCGACAGGGGACCCACGAGCAGTACTTC. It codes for CASRPRQGTHEQYF.

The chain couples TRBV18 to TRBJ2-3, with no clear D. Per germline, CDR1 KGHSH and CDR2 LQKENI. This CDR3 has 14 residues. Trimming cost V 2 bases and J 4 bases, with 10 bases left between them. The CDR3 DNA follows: TGTGCCAGCTCACCATCTGTCCAATCAGATACGCAGTATTTT. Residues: CASSPSVQSDTQYF.

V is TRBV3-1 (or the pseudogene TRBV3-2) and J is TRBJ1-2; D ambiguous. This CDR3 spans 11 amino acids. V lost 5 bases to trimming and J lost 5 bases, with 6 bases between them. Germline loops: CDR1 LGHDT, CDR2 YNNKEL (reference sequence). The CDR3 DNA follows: TGTGCCAGCAGCTCGGGGTATGGCTACACCTTC. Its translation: CASSSGYGYTF.

The CDR3 nucleotides read TGTGCCACCAGCAGACGGACAGGCACTAATGAAAAACTGTTTTTT. The encoded protein is CATSRRTGTNEKLFF. The chain recombines TRBV15 with TRBJ1-4; 7 positions agree with TRBD1. V dropped 2 bases and J dropped 2; count of bases not matched to a gene: 2. The CDR3 extends over 15 amino acids. The germline gives CDR1 LNHNV, CDR2 YYDKDF (reference sequence). The full variable domain, with the rest looked up from reference TRBV15 and TRBJ1-4, is DAMVIQNPRYQVTQFGKPVTLSCSQTLNHNVMYWYQQKSSQAPKLLFHYYDKDFNNEADTPDNFQSRRPNTSFCFLDIRSPGLGDTAMYLCATSRRTGTNEKLFFGSGTQLSVL.

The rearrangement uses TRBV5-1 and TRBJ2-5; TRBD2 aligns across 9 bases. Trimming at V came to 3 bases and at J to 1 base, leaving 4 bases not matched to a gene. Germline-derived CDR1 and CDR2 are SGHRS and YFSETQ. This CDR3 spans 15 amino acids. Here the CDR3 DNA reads TGCGCCAGCAGCTCGACTAGCGGAGTCCAAGAGACCCAGTACTTC. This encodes CASSSTSGVQETQYF.

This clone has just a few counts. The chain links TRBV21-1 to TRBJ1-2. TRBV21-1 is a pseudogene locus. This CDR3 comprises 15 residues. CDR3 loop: CASRSDFGARDGYTF. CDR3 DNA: TGTGCCAGCAGAAGCGACTTCGGGGCGAGGGATGGCTACACCTTC.